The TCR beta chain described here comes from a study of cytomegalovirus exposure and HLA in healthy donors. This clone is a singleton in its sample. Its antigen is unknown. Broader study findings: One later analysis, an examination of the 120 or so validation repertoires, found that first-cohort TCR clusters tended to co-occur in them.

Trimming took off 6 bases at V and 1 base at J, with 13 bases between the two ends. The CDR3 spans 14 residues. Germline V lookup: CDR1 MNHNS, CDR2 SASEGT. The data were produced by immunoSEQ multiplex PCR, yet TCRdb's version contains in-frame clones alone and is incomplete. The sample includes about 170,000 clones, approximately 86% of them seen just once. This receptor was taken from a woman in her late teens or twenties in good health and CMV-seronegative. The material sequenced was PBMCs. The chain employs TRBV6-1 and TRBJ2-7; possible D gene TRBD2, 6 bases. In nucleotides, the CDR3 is TGTGCCAGCAGCCGCGCCCGGGAGTCCTACGAGCAGTACTTC. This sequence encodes CASSRARESYEQYF.